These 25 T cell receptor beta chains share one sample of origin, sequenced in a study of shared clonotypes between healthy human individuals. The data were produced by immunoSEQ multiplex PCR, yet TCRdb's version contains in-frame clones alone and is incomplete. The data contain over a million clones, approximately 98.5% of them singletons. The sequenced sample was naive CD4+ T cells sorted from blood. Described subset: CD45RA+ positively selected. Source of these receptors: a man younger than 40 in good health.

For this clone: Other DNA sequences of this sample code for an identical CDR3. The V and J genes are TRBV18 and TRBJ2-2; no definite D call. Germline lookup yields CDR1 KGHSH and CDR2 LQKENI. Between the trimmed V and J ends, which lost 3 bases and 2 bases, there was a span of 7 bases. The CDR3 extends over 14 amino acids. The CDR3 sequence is CASSPRQNTGELFF. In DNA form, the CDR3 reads TGTGCCAGCTCACCTCGTCAAAACACCGGGGAGCTGTTTTTT. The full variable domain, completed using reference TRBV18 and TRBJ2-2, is NAGVMQNPRHLVRRRGQEARLRCSPMKGHSHVYWYRQLPEEGLKFMVYLQKENIIDESGMPKERFSAEFPKEGPSILRIQQVVRGDSAAYFCASSPRQNTGELFFGEGSRLTVL.

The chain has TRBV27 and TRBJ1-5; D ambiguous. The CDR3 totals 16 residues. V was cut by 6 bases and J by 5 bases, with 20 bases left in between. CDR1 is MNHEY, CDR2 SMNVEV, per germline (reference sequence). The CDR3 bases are TGTGCCAGCAGCCTCCGGGGTGCGGGCTTTGATCAGCCCCAGCATTTT. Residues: CASSLRGAGFDQPQHF.

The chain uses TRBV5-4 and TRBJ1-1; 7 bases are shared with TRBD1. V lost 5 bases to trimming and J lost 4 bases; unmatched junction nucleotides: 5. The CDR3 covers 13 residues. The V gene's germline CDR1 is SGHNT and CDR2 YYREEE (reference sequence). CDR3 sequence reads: CASRTTGLTEAFF. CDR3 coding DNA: TGTGCCAGCAGAACGACAGGGCTCACTGAAGCTTTCTTT.

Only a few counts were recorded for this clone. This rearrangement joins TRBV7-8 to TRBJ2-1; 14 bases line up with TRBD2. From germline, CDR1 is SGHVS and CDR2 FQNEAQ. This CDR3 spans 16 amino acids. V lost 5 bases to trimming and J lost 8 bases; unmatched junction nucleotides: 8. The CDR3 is CASSGGGTSGSHEQFF. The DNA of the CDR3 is TGTGCCAGCAGCGGAGGGGGGACTAGCGGGAGTCATGAGCAGTTCTTC.

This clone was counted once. CDR3 amino acids: CASSPAGHTEAFF. CDR3 nucleotides: TGTGCCAGCTCACCCGCGGGGCACACTGAAGCTTTCTTT. V and J are TRBV18 and TRBJ1-1; maybe TRBD1 (5 bases). V lost 3 bases and J lost 3, with 8 bases in between. The CDR3 is 13 residues long. CDR1 is KGHSH, CDR2 LQKENI, per germline.

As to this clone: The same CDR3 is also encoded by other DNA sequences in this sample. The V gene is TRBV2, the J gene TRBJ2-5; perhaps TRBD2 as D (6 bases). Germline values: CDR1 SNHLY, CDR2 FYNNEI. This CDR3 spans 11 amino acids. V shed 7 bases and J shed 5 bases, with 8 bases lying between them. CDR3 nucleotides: TGTGCCAGCACGGGGAGGGAGACCCAGTACTTC. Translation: CASTGRETQYF.

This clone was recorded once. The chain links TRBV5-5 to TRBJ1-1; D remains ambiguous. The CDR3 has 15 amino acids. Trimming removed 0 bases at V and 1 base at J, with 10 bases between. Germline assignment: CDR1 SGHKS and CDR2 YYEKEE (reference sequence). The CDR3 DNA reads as TGTGCCAGCAGCTTGGCGGCAGTCAAGAACACTGAAGCTTTCTTT. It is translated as CASSLAAVKNTEAFF.

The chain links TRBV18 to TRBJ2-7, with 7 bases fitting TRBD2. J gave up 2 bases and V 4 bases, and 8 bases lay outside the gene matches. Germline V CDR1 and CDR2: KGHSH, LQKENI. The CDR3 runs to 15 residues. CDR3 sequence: CASSHRASGPYEQYF. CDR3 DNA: TGTGCCAGCTCACATCGGGCTAGCGGCCCCTACGAGCAGTACTTC. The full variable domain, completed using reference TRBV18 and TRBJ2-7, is NAGVMQNPRHLVRRRGQEARLRCSPMKGHSHVYWYRQLPEEGLKFMVYLQKENIIDESGMPKERFSAEFPKEGPSILRIQQVVRGDSAAYFCASSHRASGPYEQYFGPGTRLTVT.

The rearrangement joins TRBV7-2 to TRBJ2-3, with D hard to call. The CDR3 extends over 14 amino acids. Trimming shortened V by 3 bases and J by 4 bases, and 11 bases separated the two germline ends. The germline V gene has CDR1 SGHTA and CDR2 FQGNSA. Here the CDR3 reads CASSFVLPPDTQYF. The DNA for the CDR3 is TGTGCCAGCAGCTTTGTACTCCCGCCAGATACGCAGTATTTT.

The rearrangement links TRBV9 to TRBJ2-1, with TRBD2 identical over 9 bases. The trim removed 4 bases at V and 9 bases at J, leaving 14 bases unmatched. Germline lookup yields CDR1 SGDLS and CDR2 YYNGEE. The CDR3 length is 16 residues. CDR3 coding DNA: TGTGCCAGCAGCTACCAGGGGGTAGCGGGAGTGGCTGAGCAGTTCTTC. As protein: CASSYQGVAGVAEQFF.

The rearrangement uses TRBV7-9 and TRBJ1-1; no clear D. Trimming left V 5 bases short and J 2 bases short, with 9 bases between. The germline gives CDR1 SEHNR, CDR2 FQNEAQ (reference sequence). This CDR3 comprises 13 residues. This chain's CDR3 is CASSITVNTEAFF. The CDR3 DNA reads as TGTGCCAGCAGCATAACGGTAAACACTGAAGCTTTCTTT.

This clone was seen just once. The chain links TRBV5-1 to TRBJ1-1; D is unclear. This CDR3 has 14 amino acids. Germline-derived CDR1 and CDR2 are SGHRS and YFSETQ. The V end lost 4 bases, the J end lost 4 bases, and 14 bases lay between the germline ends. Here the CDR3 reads CASSPGLSTTEAFF. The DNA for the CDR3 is TGCGCCAGCAGCCCCGGACTGTCCACCACTGAAGCTTTCTTT.

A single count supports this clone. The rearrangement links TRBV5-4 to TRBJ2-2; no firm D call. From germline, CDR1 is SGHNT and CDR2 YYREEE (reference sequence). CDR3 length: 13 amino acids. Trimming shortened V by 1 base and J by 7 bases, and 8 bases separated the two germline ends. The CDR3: CASSLPVGGELFF. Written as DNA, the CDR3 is TGTGCCAGCAGCTTGCCGGTCGGCGGGGAGCTGTTTTTT.

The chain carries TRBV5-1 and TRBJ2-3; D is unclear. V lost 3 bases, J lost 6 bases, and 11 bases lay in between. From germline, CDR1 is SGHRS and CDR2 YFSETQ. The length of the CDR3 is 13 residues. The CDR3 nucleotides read TGCGCCAGCAGCTCGAGAATATCCGATACGCAGTATTTT. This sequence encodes CASSSRISDTQYF.

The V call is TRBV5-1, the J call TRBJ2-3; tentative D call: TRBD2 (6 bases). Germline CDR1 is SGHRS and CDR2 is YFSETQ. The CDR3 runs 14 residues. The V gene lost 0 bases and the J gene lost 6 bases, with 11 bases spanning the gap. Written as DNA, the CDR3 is TGCGCCAGCAGCTTGGCAGCTGGAGGGGATACGCAGTATTTT. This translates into CASSLAAGGDTQYF.

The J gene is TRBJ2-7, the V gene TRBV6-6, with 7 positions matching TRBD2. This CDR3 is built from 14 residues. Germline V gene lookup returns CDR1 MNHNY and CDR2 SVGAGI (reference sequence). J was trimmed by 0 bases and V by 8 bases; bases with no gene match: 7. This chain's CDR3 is CASETGGNSYEQYF. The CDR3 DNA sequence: TGTGCCAGCGAAACGGGGGGAAACTCCTACGAGCAGTACTTC.

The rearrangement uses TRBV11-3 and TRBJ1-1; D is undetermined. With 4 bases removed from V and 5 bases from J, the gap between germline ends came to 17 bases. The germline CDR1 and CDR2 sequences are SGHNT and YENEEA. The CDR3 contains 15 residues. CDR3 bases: TGTGCCAGCAGCTCCACCCCGGTGGCCATGACTGAAGCTTTCTTT. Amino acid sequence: CASSSTPVAMTEAFF. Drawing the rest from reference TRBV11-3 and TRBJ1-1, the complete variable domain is EAGVVQSPRYKIIEKKQPVAFWCNPISGHNTLYWYLQNLGQGPELLIRYENEEAVDDSQLPKDRFSAERLKGVDSTLKIQPAELGDSAVYLCASSSTPVAMTEAFFGQGTRLTVV.

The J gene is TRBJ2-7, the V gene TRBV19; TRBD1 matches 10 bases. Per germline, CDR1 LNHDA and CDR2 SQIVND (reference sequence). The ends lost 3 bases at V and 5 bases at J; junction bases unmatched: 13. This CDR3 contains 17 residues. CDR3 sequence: CASSISVSGTGDDEQYF. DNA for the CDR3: TGTGCCAGTAGTATTAGCGTTAGCGGGACAGGGGATGACGAGCAGTACTTC.

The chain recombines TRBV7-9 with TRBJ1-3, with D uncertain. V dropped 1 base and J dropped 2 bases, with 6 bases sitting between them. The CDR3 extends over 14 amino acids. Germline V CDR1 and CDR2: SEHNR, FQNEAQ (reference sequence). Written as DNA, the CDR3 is TGTGCCAGCAGCTTAGTTGGGGCTGGAAACACCATATATTTT. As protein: CASSLVGAGNTIYF.

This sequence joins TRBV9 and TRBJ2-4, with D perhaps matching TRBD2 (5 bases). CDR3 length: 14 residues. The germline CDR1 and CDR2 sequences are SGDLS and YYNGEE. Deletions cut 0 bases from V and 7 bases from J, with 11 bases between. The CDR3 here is CASSVAGSSNIQYF. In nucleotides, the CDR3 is TGTGCCAGCAGCGTAGCGGGAAGTTCGAACATTCAGTACTTC.

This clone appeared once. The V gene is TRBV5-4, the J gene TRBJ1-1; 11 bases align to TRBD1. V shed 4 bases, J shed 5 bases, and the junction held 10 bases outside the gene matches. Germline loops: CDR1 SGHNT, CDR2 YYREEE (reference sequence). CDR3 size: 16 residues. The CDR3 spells CASSPAPGTGGTEAFF. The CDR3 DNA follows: TGTGCCAGCAGCCCCGCCCCCGGGACAGGGGGAACTGAAGCTTTCTTT.

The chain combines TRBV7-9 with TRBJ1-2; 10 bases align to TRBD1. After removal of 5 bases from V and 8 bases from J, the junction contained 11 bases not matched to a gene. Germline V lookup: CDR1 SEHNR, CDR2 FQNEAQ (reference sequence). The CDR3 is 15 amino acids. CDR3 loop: CASSRDRGFSGGYTF. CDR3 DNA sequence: TGTGCCAGCAGCCGGGACAGGGGTTTCTCTGGGGGCTACACCTTC.

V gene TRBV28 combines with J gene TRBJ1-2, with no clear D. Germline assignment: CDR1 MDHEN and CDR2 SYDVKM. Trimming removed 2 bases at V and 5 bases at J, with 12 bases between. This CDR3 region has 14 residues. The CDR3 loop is CASSLRGRPYGYTF. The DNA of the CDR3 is TGTGCCAGCAGTTTACGAGGACGGCCTTATGGCTACACCTTC.

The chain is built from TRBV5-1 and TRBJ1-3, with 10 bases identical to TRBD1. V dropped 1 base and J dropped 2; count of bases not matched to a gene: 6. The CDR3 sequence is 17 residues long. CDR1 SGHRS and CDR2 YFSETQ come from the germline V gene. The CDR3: CASSLPQTGGTGNTIYF. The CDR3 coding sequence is TGCGCCAGCAGCTTGCCTCAGACAGGGGGCACTGGAAACACCATATATTTT.

CDR3 nucleotide sequence: TGTGCCAGCACTGTTATGGGGAGGGAATCGAATGAGCAGTTCTTC. It is translated as CASTVMGRESNEQFF. The rearrangement uses TRBV28 and TRBJ2-1, with 7 bases aligning to TRBD2. V lost 7 bases and J lost 7; bases outside the gene matches: 13. Germline assignment: CDR1 MDHEN and CDR2 SYDVKM. The CDR3 consists of 15 residues.